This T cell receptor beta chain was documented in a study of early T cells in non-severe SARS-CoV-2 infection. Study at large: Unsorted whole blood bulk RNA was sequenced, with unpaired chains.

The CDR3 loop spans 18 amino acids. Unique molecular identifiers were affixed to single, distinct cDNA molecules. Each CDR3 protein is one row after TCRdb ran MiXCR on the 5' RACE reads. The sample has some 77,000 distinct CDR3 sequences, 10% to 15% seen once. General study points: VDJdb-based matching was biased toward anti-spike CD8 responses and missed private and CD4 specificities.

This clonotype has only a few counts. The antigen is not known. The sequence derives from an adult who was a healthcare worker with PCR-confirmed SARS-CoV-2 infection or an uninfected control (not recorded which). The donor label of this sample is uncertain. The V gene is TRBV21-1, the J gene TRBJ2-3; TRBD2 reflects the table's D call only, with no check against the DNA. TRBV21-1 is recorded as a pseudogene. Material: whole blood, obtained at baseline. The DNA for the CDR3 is TGTGCCAGCAGCAGACGGACTGGGGAGGTTTGGCGAATAGATACGCAGTATTTT. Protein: CASSRRTGEVWRIDTQYF.